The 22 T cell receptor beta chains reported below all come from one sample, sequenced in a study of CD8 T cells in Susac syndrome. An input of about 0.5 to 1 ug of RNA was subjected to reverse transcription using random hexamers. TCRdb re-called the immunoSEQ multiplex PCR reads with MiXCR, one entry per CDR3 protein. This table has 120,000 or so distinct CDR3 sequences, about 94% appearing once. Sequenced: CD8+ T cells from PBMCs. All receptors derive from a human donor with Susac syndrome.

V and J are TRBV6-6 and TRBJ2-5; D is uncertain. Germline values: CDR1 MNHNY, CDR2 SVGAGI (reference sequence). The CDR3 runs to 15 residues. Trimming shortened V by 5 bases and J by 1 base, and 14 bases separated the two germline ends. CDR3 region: CASSLHPVTQETQYF. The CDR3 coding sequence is TGTGCCAGCAGTCTGCACCCGGTCACCCAAGAGACCCAGTACTTC.

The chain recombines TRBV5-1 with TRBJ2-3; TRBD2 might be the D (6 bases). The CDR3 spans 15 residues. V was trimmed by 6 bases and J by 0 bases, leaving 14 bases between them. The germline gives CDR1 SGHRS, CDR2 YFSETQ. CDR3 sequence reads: CASMFSGVSTDTQYF. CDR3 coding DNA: TGCGCCAGCATGTTTTCGGGGGTTAGCACAGATACGCAGTATTTT.

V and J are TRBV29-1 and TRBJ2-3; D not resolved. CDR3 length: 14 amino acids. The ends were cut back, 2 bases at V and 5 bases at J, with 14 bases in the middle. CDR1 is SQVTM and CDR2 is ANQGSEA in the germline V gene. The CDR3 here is CSVERPPMGDTQYF. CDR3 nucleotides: TGCAGCGTTGAACGCCCCCCAATGGGAGATACGCAGTATTTT.

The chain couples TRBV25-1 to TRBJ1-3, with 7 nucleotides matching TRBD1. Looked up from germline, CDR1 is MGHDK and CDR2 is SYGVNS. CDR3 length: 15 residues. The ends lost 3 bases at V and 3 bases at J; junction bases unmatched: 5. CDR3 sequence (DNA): TGTGCCAGCAGTGATCCCGACAGGGATGGAAACACCATATATTTT. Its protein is CASSDPDRDGNTIYF.

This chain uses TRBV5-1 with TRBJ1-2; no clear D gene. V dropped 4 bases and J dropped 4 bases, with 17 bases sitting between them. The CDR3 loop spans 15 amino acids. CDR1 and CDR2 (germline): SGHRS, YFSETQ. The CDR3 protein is CASSPKMGVSYGYTF. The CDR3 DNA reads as TGCGCCAGCAGCCCCAAGATGGGCGTAAGCTATGGCTACACCTTC.

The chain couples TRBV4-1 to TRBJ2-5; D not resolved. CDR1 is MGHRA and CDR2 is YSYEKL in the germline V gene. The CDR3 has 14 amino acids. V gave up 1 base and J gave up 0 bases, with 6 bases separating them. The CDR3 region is CASSQGGYQETQYF. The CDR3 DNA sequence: TGCGCCAGCAGCCAAGGGGGTTACCAAGAGACCCAGTACTTC.

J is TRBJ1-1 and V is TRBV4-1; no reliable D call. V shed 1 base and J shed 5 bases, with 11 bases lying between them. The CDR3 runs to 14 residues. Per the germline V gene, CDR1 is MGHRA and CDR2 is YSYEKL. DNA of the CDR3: TGCGCCAGCAGCCAAGCCGGGTTGCGGACTGAAGCTTTCTTT. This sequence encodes CASSQAGLRTEAFF.

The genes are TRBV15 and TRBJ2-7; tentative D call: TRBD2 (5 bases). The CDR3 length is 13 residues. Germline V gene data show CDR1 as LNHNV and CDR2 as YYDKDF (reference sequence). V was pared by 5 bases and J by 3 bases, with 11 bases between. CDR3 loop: CATSSRGSYEQYF. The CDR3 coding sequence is TGTGCCACCAGCTCAAGAGGGAGCTACGAGCAGTACTTC.

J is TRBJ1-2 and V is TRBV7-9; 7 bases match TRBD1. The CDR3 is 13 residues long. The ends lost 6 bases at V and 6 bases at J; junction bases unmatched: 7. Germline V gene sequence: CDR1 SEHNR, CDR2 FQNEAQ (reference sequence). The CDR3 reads CASRPEGANGYTF. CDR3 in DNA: TGTGCCAGCAGGCCGGAGGGGGCGAATGGCTACACCTTC. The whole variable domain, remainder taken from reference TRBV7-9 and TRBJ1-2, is DTGVSQNPRHKITKRGQNVTFRCDPISEHNRLYWYRQTLGQGPEFLTYFQNEAQLEKSRLLSDRFSAERPKGSFSTLEIQRTEQGDSAMYLCASRPEGANGYTFGSGTRLTVV.

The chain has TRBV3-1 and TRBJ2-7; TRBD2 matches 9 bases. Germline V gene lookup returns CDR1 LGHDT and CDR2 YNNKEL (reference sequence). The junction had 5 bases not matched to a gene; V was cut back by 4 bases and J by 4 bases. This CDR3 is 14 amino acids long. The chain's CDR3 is CASSPGLARYEQYF. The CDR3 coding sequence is TGTGCCAGCAGCCCAGGACTAGCGAGATACGAGCAGTACTTC.

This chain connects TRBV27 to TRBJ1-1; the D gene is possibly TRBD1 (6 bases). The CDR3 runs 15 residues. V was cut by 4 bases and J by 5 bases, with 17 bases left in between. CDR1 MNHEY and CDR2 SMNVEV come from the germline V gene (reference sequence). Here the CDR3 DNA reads TGTGCCAGCAGTTCATGGATACAGGGTGATACTGAAGCTTTCTTT. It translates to CASSSWIQGDTEAFF.

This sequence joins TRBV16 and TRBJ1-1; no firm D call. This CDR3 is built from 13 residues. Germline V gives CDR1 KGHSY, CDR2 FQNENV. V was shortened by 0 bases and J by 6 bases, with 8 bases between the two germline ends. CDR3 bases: TGTGCCAGCAGCCAATCGAGTACGGCTGAAGCTTTCTTT. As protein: CASSQSSTAEAFF.

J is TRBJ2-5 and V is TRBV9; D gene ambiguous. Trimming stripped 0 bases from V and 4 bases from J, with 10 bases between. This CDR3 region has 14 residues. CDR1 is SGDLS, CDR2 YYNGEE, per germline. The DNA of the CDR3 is TGTGCCAGCAGCGTAGGTGGGCTCCCAGAGACCCAGTACTTC. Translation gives CASSVGGLPETQYF.

CDR3 coding DNA: TGCGCCAGCAGCCAAGGGGTGGGGGCGAACACTGAAGCTTTCTTT. Translating it yields CASSQGVGANTEAFF. This chain links TRBV4-3 with TRBJ1-1; maybe TRBD1 (6 bases). V lost 1 base, J lost 1 base, and 10 bases lay in between. Germline CDR1 LGHNA, CDR2 YSLEER. The CDR3 is 15 amino acids.

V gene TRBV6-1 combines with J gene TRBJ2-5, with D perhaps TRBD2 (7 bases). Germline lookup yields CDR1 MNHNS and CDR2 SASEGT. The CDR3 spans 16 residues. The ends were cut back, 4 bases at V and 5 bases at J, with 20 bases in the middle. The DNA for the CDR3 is TGTGCCAGCAGTGGCCGAGGGGGGGGCCGGGGTGAGACCCAGTACTTC. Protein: CASSGRGGGRGETQYF.

The CDR3 coding sequence is TGCGCCAGCAGCCCAGAGGGGATGGAGGCTCAGCCCCAGCATTTT. This gives the protein CASSPEGMEAQPQHF. The rearrangement joins TRBV5-1 to TRBJ1-5, with D perhaps TRBD1 (5 bases). The V end was cut by 4 bases, the J end by 6 bases, with 17 bases between. This CDR3 comprises 15 residues. The germline CDR1 and CDR2 sequences are SGHRS and YFSETQ.

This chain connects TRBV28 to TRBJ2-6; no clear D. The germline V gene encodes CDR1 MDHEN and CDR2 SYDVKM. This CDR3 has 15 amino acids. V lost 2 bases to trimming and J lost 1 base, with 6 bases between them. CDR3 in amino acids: CASSLRTSGANVLTF. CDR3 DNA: TGTGCCAGCAGTTTAAGGACGTCTGGGGCCAACGTCCTGACTTTC.

This chain's CDR3 is CASSERGGLTYEQYF. CDR3 DNA sequence: TGTGCCAGCTCGGAGAGGGGCGGATTGACCTACGAGCAGTACTTC. The J gene is TRBJ2-7, the V gene TRBV18, with D perhaps given as TRBD1 or TRBD2 (5 bases each). Trimming left V 6 bases short and J 2 bases short, with 17 bases between. The germline V gene encodes CDR1 KGHSH and CDR2 LQKENI. CDR3 length equals 15 residues.

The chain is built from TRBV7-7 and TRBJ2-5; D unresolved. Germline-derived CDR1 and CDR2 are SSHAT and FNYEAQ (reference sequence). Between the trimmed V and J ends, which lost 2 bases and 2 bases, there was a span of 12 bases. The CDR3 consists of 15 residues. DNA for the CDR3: TGTGCCAGCAGCTTATGGTTGACGGATCAAGAGACCCAGTACTTC. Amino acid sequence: CASSLWLTDQETQYF.

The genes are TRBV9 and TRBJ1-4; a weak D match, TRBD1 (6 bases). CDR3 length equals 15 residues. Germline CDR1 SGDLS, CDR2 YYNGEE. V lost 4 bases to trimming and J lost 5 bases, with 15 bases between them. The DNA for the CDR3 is TGTGCCAGCAGCCCCGTCCAGGGGCGGAATGAAAAACTGTTTTTT. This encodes CASSPVQGRNEKLFF.

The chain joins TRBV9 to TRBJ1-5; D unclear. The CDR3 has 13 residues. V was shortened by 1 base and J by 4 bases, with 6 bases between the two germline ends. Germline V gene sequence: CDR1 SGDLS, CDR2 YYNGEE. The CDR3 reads CASSVTGNQPQHF. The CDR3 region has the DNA TGTGCCAGCAGCGTAACGGGGAATCAGCCCCAGCATTTT.

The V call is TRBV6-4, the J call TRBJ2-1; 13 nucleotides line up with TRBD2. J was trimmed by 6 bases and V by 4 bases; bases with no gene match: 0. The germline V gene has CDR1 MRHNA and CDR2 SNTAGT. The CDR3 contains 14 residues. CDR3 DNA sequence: TGTGCCAGCAGTGGGACTAGCGGGGGCAATGAGCAGTTCTTC. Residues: CASSGTSGGNEQFF.